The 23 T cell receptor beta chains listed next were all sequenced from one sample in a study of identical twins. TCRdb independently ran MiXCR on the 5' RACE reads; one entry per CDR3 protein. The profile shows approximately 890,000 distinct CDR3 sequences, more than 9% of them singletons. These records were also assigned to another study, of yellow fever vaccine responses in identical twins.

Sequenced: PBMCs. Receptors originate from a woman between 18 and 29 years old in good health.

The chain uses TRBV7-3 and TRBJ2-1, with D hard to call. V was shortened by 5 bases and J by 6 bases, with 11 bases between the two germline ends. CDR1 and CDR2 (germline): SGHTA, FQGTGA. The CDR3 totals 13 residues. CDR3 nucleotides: TGTGCCAGCAGCCCGGATCCAGTCAATGAGCAGTTCTTC. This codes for CASSPDPVNEQFF. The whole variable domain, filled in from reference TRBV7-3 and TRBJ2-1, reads GAGVSQTPSNKVTEKGKYVELRCDPISGHTALYWYRQSLGQGPEFLIYFQGTGAADDSGLPNDRFFAVRPEGSVSTLKIQRTERGDSAVYLCASSPDPVNEQFFGPGTRLTVL.

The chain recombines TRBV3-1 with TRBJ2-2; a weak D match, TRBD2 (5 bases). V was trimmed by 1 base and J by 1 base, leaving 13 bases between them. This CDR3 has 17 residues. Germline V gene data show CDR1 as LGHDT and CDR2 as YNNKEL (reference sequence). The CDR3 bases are TGTGCCAGCAGCCAAGTCCTAAGAGGGTTGAACACCGGGGAGCTGTTTTTT. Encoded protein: CASSQVLRGLNTGELFF.

CDR3 in amino acids: CASSEIVSASGEYF. CDR3 sequence (DNA): TGTGCCAGCAGTGAAATTGTATCGGCTAGCGGGGAGTACTTC. V and J are TRBV2 and TRBJ2-7; 9 positions match TRBD2. Germline CDR1 and CDR2: SNHLY and FYNNEI. The CDR3 spans 14 residues. V lost 2 bases, J lost 11 bases, and 10 bases stayed unmatched.

As DNA, the CDR3 is TGCAGTGCTAGAGATGTGATACGGAAATACAATGAGCAGTTCTTC. Translated: CSARDVIRKYNEQFF. The rearrangement uses TRBV20-1 and TRBJ2-1; D gene ambiguous. The length of the CDR3 is 15 residues. The germline V gene encodes CDR1 DFQATT and CDR2 SNEGSKA (reference sequence). The V end lost 0 bases, the J end lost 4 bases, and 13 bases lay between the germline ends.

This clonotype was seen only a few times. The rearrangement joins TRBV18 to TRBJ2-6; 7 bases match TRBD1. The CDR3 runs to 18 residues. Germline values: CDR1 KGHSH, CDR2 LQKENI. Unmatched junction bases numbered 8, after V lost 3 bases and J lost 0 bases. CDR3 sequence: CASSPRQGLISGANVLTF. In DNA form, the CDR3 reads TGTGCCAGCTCACCCCGACAGGGCCTCATCTCTGGGGCCAACGTCCTGACTTTC.

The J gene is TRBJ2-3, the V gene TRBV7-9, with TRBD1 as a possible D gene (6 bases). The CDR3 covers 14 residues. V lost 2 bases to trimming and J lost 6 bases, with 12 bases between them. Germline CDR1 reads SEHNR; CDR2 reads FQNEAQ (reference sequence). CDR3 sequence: CASSLQGNTDTQYF. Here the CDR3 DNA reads TGTGCCAGCAGCTTACAGGGGAACACGGATACGCAGTATTTT. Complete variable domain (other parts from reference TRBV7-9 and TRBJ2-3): DTGVSQNPRHKITKRGQNVTFRCDPISEHNRLYWYRQTLGQGPEFLTYFQNEAQLEKSRLLSDRFSAERPKGSFSTLEIQRTEQGDSAMYLCASSLQGNTDTQYFGPGTRLTVL.

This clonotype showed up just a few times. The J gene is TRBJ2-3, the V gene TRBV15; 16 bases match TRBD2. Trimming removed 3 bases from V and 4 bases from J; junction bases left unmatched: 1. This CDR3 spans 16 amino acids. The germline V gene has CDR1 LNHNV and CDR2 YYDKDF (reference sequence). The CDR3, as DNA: TGTGCCACCAGCAGGGGACTAGCGGGGGGGTCAGATACGCAGTATTTT. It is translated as CATSRGLAGGSDTQYF.

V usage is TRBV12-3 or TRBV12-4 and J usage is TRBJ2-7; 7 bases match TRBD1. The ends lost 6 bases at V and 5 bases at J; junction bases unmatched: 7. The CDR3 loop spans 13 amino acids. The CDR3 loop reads CASSKQGTHEQYV. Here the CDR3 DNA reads TGTGCCAGCAGCAAACAGGGGACCCACGAGCAGTACGTC.

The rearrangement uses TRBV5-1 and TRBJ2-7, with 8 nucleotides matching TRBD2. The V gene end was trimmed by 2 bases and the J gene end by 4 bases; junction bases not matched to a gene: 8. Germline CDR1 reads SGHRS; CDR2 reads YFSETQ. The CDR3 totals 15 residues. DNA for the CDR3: TGCGCCAGCAGCTTCGTACAGCGGGGGAGTTACGAGCAGTACGTC. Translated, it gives CASSFVQRGSYEQYV.

This CDR3 is CASSLVPGSYEQYF. The DNA of the CDR3 is TGTGCCAGCAGCTTAGTTCCGGGTTCCTACGAGCAGTACTTC. The chain joins TRBV7-9 to TRBJ2-7; D is unclear. CDR3 length equals 14 residues. Trimming stripped 1 base from V and 1 base from J, with 8 bases between. Germline values: CDR1 SEHNR, CDR2 FQNEAQ (reference sequence).

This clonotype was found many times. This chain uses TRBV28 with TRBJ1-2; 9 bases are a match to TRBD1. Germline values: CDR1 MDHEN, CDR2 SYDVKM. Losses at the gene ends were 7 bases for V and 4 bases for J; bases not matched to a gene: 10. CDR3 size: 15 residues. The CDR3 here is CASTPGGQGSYGYTF. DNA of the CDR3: TGTGCCAGCACCCCCGGTGGACAGGGGAGCTATGGCTACACCTTC.

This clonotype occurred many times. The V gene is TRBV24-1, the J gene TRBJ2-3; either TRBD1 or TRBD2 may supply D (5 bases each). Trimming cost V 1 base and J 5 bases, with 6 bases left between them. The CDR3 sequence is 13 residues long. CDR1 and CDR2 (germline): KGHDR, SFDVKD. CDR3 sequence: CATSDFGGDTQYF. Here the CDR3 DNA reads TGTGCCACCAGTGATTTTGGGGGAGATACGCAGTATTTT.

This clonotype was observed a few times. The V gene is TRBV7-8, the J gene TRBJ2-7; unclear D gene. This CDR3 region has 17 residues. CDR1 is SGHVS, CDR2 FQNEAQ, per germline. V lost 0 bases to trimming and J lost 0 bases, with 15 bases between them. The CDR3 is CASSLAPLTGYSYEQYF. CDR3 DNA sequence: TGTGCCAGCAGCTTAGCCCCCCTCACGGGTTACTCCTACGAGCAGTACTTC.

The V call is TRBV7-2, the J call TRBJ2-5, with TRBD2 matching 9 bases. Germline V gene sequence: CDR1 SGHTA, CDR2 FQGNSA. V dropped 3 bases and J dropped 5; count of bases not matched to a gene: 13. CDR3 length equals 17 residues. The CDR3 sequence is CASSFGTSSFPIETQYF. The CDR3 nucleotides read TGTGCCAGCAGCTTCGGGACTAGCAGTTTCCCGATTGAGACCCAGTACTTC.

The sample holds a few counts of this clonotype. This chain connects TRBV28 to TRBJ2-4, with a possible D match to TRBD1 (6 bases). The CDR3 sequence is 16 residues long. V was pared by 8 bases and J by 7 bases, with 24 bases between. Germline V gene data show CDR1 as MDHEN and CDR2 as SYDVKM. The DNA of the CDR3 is TGTGCCAGCCACCCCGGACAGATTGGGGGCTGGAACATTCAGTACTTC. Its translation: CASHPGQIGGWNIQYF. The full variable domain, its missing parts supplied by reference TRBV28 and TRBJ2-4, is DVKVTQSSRYLVKRTGEKVFLECVQDMDHENMFWYRQDPGLGLRLIYFSYDVKMKEKGDIPEGYSVSREKKERFSLILESASTNQTSMYLCASHPGQIGGWNIQYFGAGTRLSVL.

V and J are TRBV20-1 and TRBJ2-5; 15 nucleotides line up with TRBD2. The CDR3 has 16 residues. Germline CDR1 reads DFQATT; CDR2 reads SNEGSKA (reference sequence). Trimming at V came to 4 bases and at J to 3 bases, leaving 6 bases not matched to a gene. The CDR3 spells CSAIGTSGGSKETQYF. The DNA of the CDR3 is TGCAGTGCTATCGGGACTAGCGGGGGGTCCAAAGAGACCCAGTACTTC.

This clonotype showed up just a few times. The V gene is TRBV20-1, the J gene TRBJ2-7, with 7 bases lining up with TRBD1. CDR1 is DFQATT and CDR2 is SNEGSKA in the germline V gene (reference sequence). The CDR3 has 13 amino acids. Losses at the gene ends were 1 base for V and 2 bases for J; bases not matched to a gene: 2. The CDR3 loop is CSARGGQTYEQYF. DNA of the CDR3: TGCAGTGCTAGAGGGGGACAGACCTACGAGCAGTACTTC.

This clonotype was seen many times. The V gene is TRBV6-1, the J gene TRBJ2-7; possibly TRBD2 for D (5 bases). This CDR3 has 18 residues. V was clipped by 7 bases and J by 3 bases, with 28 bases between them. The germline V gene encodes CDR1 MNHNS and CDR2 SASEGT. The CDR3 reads CASIRSGYLTGPHYEQYF. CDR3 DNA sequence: TGTGCCAGCATTCGATCGGGGTACCTTACCGGACCCCACTACGAGCAGTACTTC.

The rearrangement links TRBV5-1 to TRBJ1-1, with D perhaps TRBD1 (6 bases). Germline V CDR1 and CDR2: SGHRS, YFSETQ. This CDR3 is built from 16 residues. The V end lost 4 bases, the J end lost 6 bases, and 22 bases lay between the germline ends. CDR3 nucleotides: TGCGCCAGCAGCCAAAAAACAGGGCTTTTTCCCTCTGAAGCTTTCTTT. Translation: CASSQKTGLFPSEAFF.

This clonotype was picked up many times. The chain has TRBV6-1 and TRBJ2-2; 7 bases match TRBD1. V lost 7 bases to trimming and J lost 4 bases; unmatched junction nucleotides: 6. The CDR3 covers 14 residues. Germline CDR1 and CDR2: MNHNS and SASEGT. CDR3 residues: CASTRAGGTGELFF. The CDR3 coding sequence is TGTGCCAGCACTAGGGCAGGGGGCACCGGGGAGCTGTTTTTT.

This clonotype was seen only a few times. DNA of the CDR3: TGCGCCAGCAGCCCCGGTTACCCCACTAGCGGGAGAATGTACGAGCAGTACTTC. Translating gives CASSPGYPTSGRMYEQYF. The rearrangement joins TRBV5-1 to TRBJ2-7, with 11 bases that match TRBD2. V lost 4 bases and J lost 4; bases outside the gene matches: 16. The CDR3 has 18 amino acids. Germline V gives CDR1 SGHRS, CDR2 YFSETQ.

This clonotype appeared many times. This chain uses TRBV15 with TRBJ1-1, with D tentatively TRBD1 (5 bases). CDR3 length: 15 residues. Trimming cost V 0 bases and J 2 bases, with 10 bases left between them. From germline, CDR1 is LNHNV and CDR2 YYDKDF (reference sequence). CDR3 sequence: CATSRDRTQNTEAFF. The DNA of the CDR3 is TGTGCCACCAGCAGAGACCGGACACAAAACACTGAAGCTTTCTTT.

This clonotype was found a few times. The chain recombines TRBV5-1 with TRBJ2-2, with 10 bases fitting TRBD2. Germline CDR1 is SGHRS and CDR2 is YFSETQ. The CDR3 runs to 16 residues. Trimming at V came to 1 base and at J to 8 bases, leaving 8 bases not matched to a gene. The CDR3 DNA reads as TGCGCCAGCAGCTTGCTGGCTAGCGGGAGCCCGGGGGAGCTGTTTTTT. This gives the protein CASSLLASGSPGELFF.